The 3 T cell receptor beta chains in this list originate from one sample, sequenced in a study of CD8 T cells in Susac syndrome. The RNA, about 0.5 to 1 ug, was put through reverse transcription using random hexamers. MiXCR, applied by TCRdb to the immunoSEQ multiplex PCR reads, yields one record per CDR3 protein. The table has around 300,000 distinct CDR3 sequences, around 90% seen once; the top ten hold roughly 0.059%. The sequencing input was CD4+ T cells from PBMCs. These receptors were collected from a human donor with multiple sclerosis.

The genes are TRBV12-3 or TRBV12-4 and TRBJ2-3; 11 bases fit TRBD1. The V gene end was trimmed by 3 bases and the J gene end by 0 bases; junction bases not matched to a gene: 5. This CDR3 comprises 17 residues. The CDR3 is CASSFQGTGGSTDTQYF. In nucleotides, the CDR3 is TGTGCCAGCAGTTTCCAAGGGACAGGGGGTAGCACAGATACGCAGTATTTT.

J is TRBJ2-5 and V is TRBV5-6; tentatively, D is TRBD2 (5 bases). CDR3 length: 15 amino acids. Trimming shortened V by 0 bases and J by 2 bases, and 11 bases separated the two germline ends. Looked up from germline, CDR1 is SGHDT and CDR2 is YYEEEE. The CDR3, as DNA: TGTGCCAGCAGCTTGGGGTTGACGGGGCAAGAGACCCAGTACTTC. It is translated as CASSLGLTGQETQYF. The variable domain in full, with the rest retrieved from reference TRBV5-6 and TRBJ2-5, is DAGVTQSPTHLIKTRGQQVTLRCSPKSGHDTVSWYQQALGQGPQFIFQYYEEEERQRGNFPDRFSGHQFPNYSSELNVNALLLGDSALYLCASSLGLTGQETQYFGPGTRLLVL.

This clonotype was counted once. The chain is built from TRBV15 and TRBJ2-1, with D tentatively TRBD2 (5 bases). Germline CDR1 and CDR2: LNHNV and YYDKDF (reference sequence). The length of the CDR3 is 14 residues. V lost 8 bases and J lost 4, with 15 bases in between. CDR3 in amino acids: CATGPGLAYNEQFF. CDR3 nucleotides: TGTGCCACCGGACCGGGATTGGCTTACAATGAGCAGTTCTTC.